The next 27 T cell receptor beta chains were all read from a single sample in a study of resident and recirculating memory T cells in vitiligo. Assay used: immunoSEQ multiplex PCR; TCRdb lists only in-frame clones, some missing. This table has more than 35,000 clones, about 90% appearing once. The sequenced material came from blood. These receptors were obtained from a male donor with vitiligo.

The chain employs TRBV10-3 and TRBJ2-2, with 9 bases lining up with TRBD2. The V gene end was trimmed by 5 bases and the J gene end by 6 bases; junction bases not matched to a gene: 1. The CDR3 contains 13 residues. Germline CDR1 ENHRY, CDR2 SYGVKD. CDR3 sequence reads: CAISRGGAGELFF. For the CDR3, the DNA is TGTGCCATCAGTCGCGGGGGGGCCGGGGAGCTGTTTTTT.

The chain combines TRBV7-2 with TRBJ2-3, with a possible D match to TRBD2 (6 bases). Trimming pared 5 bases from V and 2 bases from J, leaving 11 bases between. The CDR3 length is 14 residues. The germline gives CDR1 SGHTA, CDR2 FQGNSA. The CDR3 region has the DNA TGTGCCAGCAGCCCCGGGGGATACACAGATACGCAGTATTTT. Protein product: CASSPGGYTDTQYF.

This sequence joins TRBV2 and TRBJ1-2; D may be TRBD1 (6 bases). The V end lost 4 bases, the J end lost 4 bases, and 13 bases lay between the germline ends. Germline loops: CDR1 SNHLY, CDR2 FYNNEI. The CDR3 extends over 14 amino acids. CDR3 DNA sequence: TGTGCCAGCAGTGGGGGTGGGGGCTTCTATGGCTACACCTTC. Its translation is CASSGGGGFYGYTF.

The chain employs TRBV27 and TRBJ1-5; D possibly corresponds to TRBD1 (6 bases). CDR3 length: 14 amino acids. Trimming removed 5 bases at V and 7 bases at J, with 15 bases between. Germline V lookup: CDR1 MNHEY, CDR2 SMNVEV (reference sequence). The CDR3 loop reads CASSPLGAGQPQHF. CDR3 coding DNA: TGTGCCAGCAGTCCACTGGGGGCGGGCCAGCCCCAGCATTTT.

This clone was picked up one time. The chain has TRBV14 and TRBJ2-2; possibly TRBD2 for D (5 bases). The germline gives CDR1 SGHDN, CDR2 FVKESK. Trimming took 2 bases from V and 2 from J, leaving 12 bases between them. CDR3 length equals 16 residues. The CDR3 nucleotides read TGTGCCAGCAGCCAAAGACGGGGTAGTAACACCGGGGAGCTGTTTTTT. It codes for CASSQRRGSNTGELFF. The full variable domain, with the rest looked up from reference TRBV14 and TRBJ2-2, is EAGVTQFPSHSVIEKGQTVTLRCDPISGHDNLYWYRRVMGKEIKFLLHFVKESKQDESGMPNNRFLAERTGGTYSTLKVQPAELEDSGVYFCASSQRRGSNTGELFFGEGSRLTVL.

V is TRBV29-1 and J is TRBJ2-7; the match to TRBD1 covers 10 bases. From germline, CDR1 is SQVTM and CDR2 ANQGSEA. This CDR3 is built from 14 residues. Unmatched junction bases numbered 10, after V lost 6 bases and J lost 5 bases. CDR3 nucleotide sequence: TGCAGCGTGGACGGGACAGGGGTTTTGAACGAGCAGTACTTC. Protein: CSVDGTGVLNEQYF.

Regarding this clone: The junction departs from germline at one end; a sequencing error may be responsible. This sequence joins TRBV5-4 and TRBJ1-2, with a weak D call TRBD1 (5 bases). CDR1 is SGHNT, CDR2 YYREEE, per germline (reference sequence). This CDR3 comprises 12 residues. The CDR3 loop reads CASSLDGGRRPF. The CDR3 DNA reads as TGTGCCAGCAGCCTGGACGGGGGTCGCAGGCCCTTC.

The CDR3 DNA reads TGTGCCAGCAGCTTGATCGGAATCCGGGGTGAAAAACTGTTTTTT. Its protein is CASSLIGIRGEKLFF. The J gene is TRBJ1-4, the V gene TRBV5-8; no clear D gene. CDR1 is SGHTS, CDR2 YDEGEE, per germline. The V end lost 1 base, the J end lost 7 bases, and 14 bases lay between the germline ends. CDR3 length equals 15 residues.

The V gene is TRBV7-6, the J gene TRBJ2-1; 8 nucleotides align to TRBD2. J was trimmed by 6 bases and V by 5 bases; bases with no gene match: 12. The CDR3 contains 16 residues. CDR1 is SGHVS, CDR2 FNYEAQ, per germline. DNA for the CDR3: TGTGCCAGCAGCCGACCGCGGGCGGGGGGAACCAATGAGCAGTTCTTC. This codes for CASSRPRAGGTNEQFF.

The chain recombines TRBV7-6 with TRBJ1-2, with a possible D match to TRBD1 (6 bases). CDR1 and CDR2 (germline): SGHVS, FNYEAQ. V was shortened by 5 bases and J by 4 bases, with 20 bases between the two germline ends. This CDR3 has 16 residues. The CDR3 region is CASSLRGTEPIYGYTF. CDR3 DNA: TGTGCCAGCAGCCTTAGGGGGACGGAACCAATCTATGGCTACACCTTC.

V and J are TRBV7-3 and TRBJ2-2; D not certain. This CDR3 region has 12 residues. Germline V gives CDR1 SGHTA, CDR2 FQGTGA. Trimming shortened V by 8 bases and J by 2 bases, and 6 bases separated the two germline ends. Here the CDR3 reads CASGLNTGELFF. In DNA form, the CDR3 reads TGTGCCAGCGGGCTAAACACCGGGGAGCTGTTTTTT.

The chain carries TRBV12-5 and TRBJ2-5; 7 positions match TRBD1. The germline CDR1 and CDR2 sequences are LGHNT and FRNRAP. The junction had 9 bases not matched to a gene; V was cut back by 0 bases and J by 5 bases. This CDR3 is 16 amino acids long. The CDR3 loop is CASGLVVRGPGETQYF. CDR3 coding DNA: TGTGCTAGTGGTTTGGTAGTGAGGGGGCCAGGGGAGACCCAGTACTTC.

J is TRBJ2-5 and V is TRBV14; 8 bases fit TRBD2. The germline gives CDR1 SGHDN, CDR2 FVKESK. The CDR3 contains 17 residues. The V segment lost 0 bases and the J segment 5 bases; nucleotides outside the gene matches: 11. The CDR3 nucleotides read TGTGCCAGCAGCCAAGATCGGGGGGGACCCTGGTTGGAGACCCAGTACTTC. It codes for CASSQDRGGPWLETQYF. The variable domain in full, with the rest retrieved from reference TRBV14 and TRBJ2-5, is EAGVTQFPSHSVIEKGQTVTLRCDPISGHDNLYWYRRVMGKEIKFLLHFVKESKQDESGMPNNRFLAERTGGTYSTLKVQPAELEDSGVYFCASSQDRGGPWLETQYFGPGTRLLVL.

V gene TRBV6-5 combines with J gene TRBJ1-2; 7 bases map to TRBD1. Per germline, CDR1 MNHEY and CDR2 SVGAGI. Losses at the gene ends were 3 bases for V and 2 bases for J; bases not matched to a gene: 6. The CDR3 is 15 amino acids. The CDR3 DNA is TGTGCCAGCAGTTATACAGGGGCTGTGAACTATGGCTACACCTTC. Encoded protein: CASSYTGAVNYGYTF.

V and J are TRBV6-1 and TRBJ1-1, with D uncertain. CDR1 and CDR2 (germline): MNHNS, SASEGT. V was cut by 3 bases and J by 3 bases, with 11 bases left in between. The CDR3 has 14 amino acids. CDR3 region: CASSETTSDTEAFF. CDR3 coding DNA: TGTGCCAGCAGTGAGACTACTTCGGACACTGAAGCTTTCTTT.

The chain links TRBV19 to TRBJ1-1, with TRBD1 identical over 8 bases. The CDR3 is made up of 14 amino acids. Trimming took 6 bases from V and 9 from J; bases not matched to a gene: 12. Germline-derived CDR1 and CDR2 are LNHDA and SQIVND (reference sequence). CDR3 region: CASSPRTGSGKAFF. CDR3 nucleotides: TGTGCCAGTAGCCCCCGGACAGGGAGTGGGAAAGCTTTCTTT.

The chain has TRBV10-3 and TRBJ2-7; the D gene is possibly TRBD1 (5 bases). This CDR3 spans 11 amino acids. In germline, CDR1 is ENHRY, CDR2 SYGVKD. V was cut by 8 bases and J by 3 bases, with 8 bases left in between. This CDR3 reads CAIGADYEQYF. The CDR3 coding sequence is TGTGCCATCGGGGCCGACTACGAGCAGTACTTC.

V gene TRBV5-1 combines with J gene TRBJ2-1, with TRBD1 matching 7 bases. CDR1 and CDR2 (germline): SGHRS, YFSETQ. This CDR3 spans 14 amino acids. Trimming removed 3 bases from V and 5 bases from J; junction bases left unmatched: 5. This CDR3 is CASSSRGPNNEQFF. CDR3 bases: TGCGCCAGCAGCTCAAGGGGGCCCAACAATGAGCAGTTCTTC. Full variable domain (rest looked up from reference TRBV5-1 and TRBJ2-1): KAGVTQTPRYLIKTRGQQVTLSCSPISGHRSVSWYQQTPGQGLQFLFEYFSETQRNKGNFPGRFSGRQFSNSRSEMNVSTLELGDSALYLCASSSRGPNNEQFFGPGTRLTVL.

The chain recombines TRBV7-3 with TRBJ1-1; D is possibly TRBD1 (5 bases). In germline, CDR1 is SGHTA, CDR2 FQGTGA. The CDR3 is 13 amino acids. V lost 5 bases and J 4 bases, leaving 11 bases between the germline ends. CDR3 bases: TGTGCCAGCAGCCAAGTGGGGGGCACTGAAGCTTTCTTT. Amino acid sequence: CASSQVGGTEAFF.

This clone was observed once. CDR3 DNA sequence: TGTGCCAGCAGCTTCACCGGGACTTTAAATGAGCAGTTCTTC. It encodes CASSFTGTLNEQFF. This sequence joins TRBV11-3 and TRBJ2-1, with D maybe TRBD2 (6 bases). The CDR3 runs to 14 residues. The germline CDR1 and CDR2 sequences are SGHNT and YENEEA. The ends were cut back, 3 bases at V and 7 bases at J, with 13 bases in the middle.

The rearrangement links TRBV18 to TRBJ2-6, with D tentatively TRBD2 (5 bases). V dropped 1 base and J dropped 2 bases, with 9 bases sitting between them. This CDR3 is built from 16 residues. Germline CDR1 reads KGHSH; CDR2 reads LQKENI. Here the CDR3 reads CASSPRLGTGANVLTF. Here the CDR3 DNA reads TGTGCCAGCTCACCACGCCTCGGGACTGGGGCCAACGTCCTGACTTTC. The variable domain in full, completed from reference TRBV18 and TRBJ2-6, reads NAGVMQNPRHLVRRRGQEARLRCSPMKGHSHVYWYRQLPEEGLKFMVYLQKENIIDESGMPKERFSAEFPKEGPSILRIQQVVRGDSAAYFCASSPRLGTGANVLTFGAGSRLTVL.

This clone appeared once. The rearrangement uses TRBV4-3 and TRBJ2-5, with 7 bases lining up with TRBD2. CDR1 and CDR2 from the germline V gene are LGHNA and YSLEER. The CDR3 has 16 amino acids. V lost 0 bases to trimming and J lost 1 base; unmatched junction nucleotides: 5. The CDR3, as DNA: TGCGCCAGCAGCCAAGACCGGGGGGACCTCCAAGAGACCCAGTACTTC. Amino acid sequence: CASSQDRGDLQETQYF.

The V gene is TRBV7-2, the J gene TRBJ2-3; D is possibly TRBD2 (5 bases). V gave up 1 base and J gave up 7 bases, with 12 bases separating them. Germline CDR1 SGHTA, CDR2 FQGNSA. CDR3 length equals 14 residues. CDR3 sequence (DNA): TGTGCCAGCAGCTTAGGAGGGTCAAAAAATACGCAGTATTTT. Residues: CASSLGGSKNTQYF.

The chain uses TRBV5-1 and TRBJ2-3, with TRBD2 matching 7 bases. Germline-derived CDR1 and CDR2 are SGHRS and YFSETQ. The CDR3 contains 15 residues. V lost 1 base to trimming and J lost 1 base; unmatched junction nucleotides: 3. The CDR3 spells CASSLPSGGTDTQYF. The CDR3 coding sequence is TGCGCCAGCAGCTTGCCCAGCGGGGGCACAGATACGCAGTATTTT.

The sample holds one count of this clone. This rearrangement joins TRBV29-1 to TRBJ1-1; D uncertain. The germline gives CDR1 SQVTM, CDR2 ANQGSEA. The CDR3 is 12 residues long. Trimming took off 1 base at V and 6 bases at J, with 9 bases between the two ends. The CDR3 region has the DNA TGCAGCGTTGAAGGAGGGTTCTCTGAAGCTTTCTTT. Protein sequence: CSVEGGFSEAFF.

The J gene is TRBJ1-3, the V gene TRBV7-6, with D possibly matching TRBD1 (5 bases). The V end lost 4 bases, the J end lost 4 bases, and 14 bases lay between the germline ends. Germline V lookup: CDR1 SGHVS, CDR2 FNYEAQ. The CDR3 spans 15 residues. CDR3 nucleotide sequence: TGTGCCAGCAGCTCCCCGCAGGGATCAGGAAACACCATATATTTT. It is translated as CASSSPQGSGNTIYF.

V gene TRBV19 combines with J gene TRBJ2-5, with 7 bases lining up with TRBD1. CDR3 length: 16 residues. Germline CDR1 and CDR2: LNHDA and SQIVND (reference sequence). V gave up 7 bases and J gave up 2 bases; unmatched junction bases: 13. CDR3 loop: CASTPGLRQGQETQYF. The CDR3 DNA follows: TGTGCCAGTACGCCAGGACTCAGACAGGGACAAGAGACCCAGTACTTC.